A single sample is the source of the 2 T cell receptor beta chains below, sequenced in a study of blood T cells in healthy people across ages (dated by TCRdb to 2013 to 2016). Receptor amplification or capture employed 5' RACE. Instrument used: Illumina HiSeq 2500. The second PCR ran for roughly 7 to 11 cycles and used a J-beta primer mix along with a sample-barcoded 5' primer. TCRdb ran its own pipeline on the public reads, namely fastp trimming at Q25 and MiXCR clone calling, and kept in-frame beta chains. Under each unique CDR3 protein, matching rows form one entry showing the most common genes and DNA. This sample has hundreds of thousands of distinct CDR3 sequences in its table, and 25% of those were observed once. The ten largest clones represent just under 9.5% of the sample. This same sample was also part of a study on T cells of mothers and their children.

Source material: blood. All receptors derive from a boy aged 5-17 years in good health.

V gene TRBV10-3 combines with J gene TRBJ2-7; D is uncertain. The length of the CDR3 is 15 residues. CDR1 ENHRY and CDR2 SYGVKD come from the germline V gene. V lost 0 bases and J lost 3, with 12 bases in between. The CDR3 is CAISESSQNHYEQYF. CDR3 in DNA: TGTGCCATCAGTGAGTCTAGCCAGAACCACTACGAGCAGTACTTC.

The chain uses TRBV28 and TRBJ1-2; D gene uncertain. The V end was cut by 3 bases, the J end by 2 bases, with 7 bases between. Germline V gene data show CDR1 as MDHEN and CDR2 as SYDVKM. CDR3 length: 13 residues. CDR3 loop: CASSLPKNYGYTF. The CDR3 bases are TGTGCCAGCAGTTTGCCGAAGAACTATGGCTACACCTTC.